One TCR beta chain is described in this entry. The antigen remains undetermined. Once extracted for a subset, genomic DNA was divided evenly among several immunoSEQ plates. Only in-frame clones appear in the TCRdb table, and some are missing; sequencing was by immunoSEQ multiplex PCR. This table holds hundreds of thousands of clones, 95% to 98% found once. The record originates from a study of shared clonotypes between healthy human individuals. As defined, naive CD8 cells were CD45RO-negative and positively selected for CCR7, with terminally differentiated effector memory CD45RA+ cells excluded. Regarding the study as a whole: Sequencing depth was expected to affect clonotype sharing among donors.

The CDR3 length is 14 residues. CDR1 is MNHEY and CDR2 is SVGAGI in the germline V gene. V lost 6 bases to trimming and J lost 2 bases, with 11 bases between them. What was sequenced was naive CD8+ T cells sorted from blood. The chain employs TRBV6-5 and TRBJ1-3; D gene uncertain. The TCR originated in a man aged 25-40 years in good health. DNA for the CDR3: TGTGCCAGCAGCCTTGACCCCACTGGAAACACCATATATTTT. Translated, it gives CASSLDPTGNTIYF.